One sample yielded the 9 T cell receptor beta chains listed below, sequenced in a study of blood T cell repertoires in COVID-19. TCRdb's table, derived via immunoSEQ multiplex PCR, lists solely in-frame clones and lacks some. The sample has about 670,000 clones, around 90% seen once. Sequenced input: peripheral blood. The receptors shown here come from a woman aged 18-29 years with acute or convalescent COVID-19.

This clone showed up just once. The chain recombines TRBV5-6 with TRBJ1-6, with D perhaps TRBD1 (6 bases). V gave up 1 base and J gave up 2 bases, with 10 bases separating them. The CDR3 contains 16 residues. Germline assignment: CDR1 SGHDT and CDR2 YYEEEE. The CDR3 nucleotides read TGTGCCAGCAGCTTGCTGGGGGCCACCTATAATTCACCCCTCCACTTT. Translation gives CASSLLGATYNSPLHF.

In DNA, the CDR3 is TGTGCCAGTAGTATGGCGGGGACCTACTACGAGCAGTACTTC. Translated: CASSMAGTYYEQYF. This chain uses TRBV19 with TRBJ2-7, with D tentatively TRBD2 (6 bases). The CDR3 loop spans 14 amino acids. In germline, CDR1 is LNHDA, CDR2 SQIVND (reference sequence). Between the trimmed V and J ends, which lost 3 bases and 3 bases, there was a span of 12 bases.

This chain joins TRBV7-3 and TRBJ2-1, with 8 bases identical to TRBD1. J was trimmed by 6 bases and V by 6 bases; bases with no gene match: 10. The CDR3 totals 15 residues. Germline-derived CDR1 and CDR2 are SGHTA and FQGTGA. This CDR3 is CASSPSGTGPNEQFF. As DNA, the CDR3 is TGTGCCAGCAGTCCATCCGGGACAGGCCCCAATGAGCAGTTCTTC. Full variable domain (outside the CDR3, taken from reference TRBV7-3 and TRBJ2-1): GAGVSQTPSNKVTEKGKYVELRCDPISGHTALYWYRQSLGQGPEFLIYFQGTGAADDSGLPNDRFFAVRPEGSVSTLKIQRTERGDSAVYLCASSPSGTGPNEQFFGPGTRLTVL.

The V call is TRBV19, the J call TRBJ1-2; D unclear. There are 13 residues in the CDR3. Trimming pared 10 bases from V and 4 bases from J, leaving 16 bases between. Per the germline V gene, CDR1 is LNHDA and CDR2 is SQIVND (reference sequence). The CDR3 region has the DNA TGTGCCACAACCATAGGCGCGGCCTATGGCTACACCTTC. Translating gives CATTIGAAYGYTF.

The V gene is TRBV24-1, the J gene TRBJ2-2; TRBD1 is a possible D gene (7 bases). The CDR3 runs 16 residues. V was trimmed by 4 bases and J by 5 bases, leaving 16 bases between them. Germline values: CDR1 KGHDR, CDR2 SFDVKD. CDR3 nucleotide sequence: TGTGCCACCAGTGACCTTCGGACAGGAGGGACCGGGGAGCTGTTTTTT. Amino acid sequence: CATSDLRTGGTGELFF.

CDR3 in amino acids: CASSRTGIRTGELFF. In DNA, the CDR3 is TGTGCCAGCAGCCGGACAGGGATACGGACCGGGGAGCTGTTTTTT. This chain links TRBV5-4 with TRBJ2-2, with 8 bases that match TRBD1. Per the germline V gene, CDR1 is SGHNT and CDR2 is YYREEE (reference sequence). The CDR3 extends over 15 amino acids. The ends lost 4 bases at V and 5 bases at J; junction bases unmatched: 7.

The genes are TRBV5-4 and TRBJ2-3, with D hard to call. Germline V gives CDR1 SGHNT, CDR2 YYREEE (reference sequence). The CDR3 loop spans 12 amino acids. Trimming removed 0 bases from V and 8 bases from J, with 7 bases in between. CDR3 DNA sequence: TGTGCCAGCAGCTTGGATGGAGCTACGCAGTATTTT. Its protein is CASSLDGATQYF.

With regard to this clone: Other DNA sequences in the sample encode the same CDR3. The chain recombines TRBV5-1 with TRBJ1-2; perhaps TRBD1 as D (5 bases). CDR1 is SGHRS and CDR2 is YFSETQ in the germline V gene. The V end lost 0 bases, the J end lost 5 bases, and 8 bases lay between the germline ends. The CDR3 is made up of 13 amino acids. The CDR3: CASSLVGGYGYTF. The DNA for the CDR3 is TGCGCCAGCAGCTTGGTGGGGGGTTATGGCTACACCTTC.

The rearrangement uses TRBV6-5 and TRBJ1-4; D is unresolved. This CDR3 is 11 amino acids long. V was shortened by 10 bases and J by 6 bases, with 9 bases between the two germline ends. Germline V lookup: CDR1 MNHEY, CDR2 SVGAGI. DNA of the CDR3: TGTGCCACCGCAGATTATGAAAAACTGTTTTTT. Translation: CATADYEKLFF.